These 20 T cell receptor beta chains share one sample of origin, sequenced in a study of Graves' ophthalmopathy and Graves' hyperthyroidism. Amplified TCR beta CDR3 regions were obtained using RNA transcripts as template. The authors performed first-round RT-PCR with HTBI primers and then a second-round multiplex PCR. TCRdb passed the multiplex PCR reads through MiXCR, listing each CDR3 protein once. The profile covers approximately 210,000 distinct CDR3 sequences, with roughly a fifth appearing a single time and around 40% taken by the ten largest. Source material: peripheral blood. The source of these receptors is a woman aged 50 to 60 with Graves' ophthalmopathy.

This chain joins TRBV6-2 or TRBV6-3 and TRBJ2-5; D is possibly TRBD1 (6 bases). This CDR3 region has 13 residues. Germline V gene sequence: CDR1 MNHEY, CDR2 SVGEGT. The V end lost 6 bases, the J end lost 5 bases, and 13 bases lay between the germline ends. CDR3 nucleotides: TGTGCCAGCAGATTCACAGGGACGGAGACCCAGTACTTC. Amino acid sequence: CASRFTGTETQYF.

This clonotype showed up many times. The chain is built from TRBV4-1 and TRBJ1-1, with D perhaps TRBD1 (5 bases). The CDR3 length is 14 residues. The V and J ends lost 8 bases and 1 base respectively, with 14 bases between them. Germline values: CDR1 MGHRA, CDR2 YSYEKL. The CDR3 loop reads CASAGRTTNTEAFF. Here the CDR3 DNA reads TGCGCCAGCGCGGGACGGACAACGAACACTGAAGCTTTCTTT.

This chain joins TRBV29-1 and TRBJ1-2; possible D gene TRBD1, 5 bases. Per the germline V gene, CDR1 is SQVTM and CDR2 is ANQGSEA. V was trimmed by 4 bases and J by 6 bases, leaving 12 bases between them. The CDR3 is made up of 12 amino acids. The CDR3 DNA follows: TGCAGCGTTGTATCAGGGTGGCATGGCTACACCTTC. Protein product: CSVVSGWHGYTF. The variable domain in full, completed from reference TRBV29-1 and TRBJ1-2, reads SAVISQKPSRDICQRGTSLTIQCQVDSQVTMMFWYRQQPGQSLTLIATANQGSEATYESGFVIDKFPISRPNLTFSTLTVSNMSPEDSSIYLCSVVSGWHGYTFGSGTRLTVV.

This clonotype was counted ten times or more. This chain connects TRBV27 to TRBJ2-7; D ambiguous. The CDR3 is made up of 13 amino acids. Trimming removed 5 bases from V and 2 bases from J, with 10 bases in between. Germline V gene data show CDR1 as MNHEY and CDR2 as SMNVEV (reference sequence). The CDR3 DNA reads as TGTGCCAGCAGTAGAGGTCATACCTACGAGCAGTACTTC. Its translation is CASSRGHTYEQYF.

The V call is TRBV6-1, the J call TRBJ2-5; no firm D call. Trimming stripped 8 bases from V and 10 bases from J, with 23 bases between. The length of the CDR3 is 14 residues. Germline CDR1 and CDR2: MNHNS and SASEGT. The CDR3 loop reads CASRQMGNAADQYF. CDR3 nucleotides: TGTGCCAGCCGCCAGATGGGGAACGCGGCGGACCAGTACTTC.

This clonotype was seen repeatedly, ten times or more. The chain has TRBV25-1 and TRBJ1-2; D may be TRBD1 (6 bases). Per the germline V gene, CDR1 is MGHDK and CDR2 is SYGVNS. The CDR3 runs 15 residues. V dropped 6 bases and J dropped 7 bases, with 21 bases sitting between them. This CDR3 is CASRSSTGSLSGYTF. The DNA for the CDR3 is TGTGCCAGCAGATCTAGTACAGGGTCATTAAGTGGCTACACCTTC.

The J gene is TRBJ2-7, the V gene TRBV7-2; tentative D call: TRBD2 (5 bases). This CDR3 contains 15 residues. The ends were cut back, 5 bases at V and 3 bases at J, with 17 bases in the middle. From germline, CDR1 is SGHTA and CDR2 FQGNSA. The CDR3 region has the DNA TGTGCCAGCAGCCCAGTCGGGGTCCCCTACTACGAGCAGTACTTC. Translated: CASSPVGVPYYEQYF.

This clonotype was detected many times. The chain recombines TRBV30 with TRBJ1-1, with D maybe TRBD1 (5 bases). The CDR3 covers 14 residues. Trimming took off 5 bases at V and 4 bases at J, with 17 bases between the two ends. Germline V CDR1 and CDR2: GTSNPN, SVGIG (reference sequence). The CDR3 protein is CAWERDLQATEAFF. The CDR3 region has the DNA TGTGCCTGGGAGAGGGACCTACAGGCCACTGAAGCTTTCTTT.

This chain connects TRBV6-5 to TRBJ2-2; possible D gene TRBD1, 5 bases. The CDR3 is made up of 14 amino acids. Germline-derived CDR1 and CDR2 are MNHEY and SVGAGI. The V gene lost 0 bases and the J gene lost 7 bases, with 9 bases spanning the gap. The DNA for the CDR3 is TGTGCCAGCAGTTACTCGAAGGGGTTCGGGGAGCTGTTTTTT. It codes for CASSYSKGFGELFF.

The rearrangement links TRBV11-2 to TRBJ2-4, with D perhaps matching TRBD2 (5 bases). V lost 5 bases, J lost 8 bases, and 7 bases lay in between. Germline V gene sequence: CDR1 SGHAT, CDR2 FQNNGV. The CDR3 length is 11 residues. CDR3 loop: CASSLGDIQYF. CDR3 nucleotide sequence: TGTGCCAGCAGCCTCGGGGACATTCAGTACTTC.

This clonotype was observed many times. DNA of the CDR3: TGTGCCAGCAGCCCGCTCCAGGGATCTGGCTACACCTTC. Translation: CASSPLQGSGYTF. The chain links TRBV7-8 to TRBJ1-2; D is perhaps TRBD1 (5 bases). Germline CDR1 is SGHVS and CDR2 is FQNEAQ. The CDR3 length is 13 residues. V lost 5 bases to trimming and J lost 7 bases, with 14 bases between them.

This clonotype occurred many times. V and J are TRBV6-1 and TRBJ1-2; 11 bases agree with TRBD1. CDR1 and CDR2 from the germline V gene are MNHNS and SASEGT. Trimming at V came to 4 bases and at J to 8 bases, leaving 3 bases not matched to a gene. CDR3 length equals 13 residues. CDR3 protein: CASSGTGGVGYTF. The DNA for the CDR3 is TGTGCCAGCAGTGGGACAGGGGGCGTCGGCTACACCTTC.

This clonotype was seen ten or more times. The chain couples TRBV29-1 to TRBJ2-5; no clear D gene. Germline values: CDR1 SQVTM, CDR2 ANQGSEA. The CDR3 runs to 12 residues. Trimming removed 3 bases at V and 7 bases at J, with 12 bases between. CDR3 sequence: CSVEIARTTQYF. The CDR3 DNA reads TGCAGCGTTGAGATAGCCAGGACGACCCAGTACTTC.

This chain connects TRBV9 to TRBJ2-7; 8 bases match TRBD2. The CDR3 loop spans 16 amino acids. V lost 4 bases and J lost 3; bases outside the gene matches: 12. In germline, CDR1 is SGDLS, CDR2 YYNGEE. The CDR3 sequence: CASSKRGSAGDYEQYF. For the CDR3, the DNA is TGTGCCAGCAGCAAACGGGGGTCAGCGGGGGACTACGAGCAGTACTTC.

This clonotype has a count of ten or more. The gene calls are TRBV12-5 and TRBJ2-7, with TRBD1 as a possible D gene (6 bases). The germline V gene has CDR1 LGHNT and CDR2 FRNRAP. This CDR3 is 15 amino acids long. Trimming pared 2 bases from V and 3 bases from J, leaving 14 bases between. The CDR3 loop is CASGLSRGPIYEQYF. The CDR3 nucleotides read TGTGCTAGTGGTTTGTCCAGGGGACCCATCTACGAGCAGTACTTC.

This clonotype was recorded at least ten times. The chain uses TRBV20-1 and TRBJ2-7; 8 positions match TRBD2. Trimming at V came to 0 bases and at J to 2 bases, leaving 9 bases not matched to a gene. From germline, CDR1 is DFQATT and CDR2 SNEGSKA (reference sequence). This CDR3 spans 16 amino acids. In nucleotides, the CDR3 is TGCAGTGCTAGAGATACTAGCGGTACCTCGACCTACGAGCAGTACTTC. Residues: CSARDTSGTSTYEQYF.

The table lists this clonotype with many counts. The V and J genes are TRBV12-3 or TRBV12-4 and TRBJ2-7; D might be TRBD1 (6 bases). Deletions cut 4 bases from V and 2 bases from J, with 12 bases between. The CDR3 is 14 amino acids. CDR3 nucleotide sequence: TGTGCCAGCAGTTCCGGGACATCCACCTACGAGCAGTACTTC. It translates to CASSSGTSTYEQYF.

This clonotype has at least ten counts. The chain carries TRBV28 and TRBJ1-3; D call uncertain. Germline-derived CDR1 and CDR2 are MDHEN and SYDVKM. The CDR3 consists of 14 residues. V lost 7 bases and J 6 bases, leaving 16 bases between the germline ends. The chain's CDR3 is CASTPPGYLNTIYF. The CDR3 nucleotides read TGTGCCAGCACCCCCCCGGGTTATCTAAACACCATATATTTT.

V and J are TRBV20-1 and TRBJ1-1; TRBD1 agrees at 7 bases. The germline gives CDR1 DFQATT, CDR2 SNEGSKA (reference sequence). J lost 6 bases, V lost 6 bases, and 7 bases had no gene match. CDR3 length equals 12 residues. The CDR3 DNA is TGCAGTGCCGAGACAGGGATGGCTGAAGCTTTCTTT. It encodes CSAETGMAEAFF.

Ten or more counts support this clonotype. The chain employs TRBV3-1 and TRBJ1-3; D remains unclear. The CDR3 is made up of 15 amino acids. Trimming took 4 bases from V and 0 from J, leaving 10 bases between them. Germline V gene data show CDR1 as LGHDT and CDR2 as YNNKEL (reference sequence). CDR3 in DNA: TGTGCCAGCAGCCTTGTAGGCAACTCTGGAAACACCATATATTTT. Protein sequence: CASSLVGNSGNTIYF.